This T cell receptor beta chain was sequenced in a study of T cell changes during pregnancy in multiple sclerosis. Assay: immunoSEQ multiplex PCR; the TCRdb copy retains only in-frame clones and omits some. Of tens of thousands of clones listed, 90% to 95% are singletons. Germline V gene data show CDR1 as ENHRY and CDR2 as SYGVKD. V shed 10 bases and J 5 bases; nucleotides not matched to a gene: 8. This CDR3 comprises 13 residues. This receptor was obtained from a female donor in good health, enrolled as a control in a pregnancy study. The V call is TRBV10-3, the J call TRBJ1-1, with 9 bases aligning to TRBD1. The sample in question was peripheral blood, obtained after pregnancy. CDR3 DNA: TGTGCCACCCGGGACAGGGTCGGTACTGAAGCTTTCTTT. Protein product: CATRDRVGTEAFF.